This T cell receptor (beta chain) was obtained from a study of blood T cell repertoires in COVID-19. Study context: The United States, Italy and Spain provided the acute and convalescent COVID-19 samples. PBMCs, B-cell-depleted T cells, or T cells provided the cDNA or gDNA that made up the material.

Methods used by the authors: Reference gene primer amplification gave estimated nucleated cell counts. TCRdb's copy holds only in-frame clones and misses some; the assay was immunoSEQ multiplex PCR. From that table come the V and J calls and clone size; the DNA was used to work out D and trimming. This repertoire shows roughly 70,000 clones, roughly 80% found once; its top ten account for roughly 18%. This CDR3 has 16 residues. Germline CDR1 reads LNHDA; CDR2 reads SQIVND (reference sequence). Between the trimmed V and J ends, which lost 3 bases and 0 bases, there was a span of 12 bases. Sequenced material: peripheral blood. This TCR was recovered from a man between 65 and 85 years old who had recovered from COVID-19. V gene TRBV19 combines with J gene TRBJ1-3; weak D call: TRBD1 (5 bases). The CDR3: CASSIGGYGSGNTIYF. The CDR3 DNA reads TGTGCCAGTAGTATCGGGGGGTATGGCTCTGGAAACACCATATATTTT.